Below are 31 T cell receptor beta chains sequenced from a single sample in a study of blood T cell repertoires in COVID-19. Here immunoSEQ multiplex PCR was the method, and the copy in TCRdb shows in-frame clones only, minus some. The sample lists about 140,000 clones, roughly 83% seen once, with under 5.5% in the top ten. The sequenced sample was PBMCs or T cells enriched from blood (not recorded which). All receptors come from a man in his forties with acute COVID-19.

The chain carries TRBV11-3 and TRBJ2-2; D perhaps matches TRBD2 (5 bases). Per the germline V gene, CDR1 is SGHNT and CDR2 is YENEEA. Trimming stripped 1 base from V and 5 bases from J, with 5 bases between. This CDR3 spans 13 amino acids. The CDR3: CASSLGRTGELFF. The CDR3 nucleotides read TGTGCCAGCAGCTTAGGGAGGACCGGGGAGCTGTTTTTT.

CDR3 coding DNA: TGTGCCTGGATTCCCACTAGCGGGGGGGCAGATGAGCAGTTCTTC. It specifies CAWIPTSGGADEQFF. The rearrangement joins TRBV30 to TRBJ2-1, with 13 bases aligning to TRBD2. The CDR3 contains 15 residues. V lost 4 bases and J lost 8; bases outside the gene matches: 8. CDR1 and CDR2 from the germline V gene are GTSNPN and SVGIG (reference sequence).

This chain's CDR3 is CASAQGQGNEQYF. DNA for the CDR3: TGTGCCAGCGCGCAGGGACAGGGTAACGAGCAGTACTTC. The V call is TRBV12-3 or TRBV12-4, the J call TRBJ2-7; 9 nucleotides align to TRBD1. The CDR3 sequence is 13 residues long. Unmatched junction bases numbered 7, after V lost 8 bases and J lost 5 bases.

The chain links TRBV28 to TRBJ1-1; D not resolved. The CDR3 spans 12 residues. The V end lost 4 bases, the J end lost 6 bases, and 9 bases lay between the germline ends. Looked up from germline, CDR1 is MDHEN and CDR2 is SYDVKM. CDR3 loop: CASSSSAAEAFF. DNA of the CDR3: TGTGCCAGCAGTTCTTCCGCGGCTGAAGCTTTCTTT.

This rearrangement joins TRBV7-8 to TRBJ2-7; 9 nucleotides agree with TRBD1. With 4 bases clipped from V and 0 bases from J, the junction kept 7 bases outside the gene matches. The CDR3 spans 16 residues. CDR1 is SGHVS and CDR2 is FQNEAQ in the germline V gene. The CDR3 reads CASSSSGTGFSYEQYF. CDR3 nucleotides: TGTGCCAGCAGCTCGTCCGGGACAGGGTTCTCCTACGAGCAGTACTTC.

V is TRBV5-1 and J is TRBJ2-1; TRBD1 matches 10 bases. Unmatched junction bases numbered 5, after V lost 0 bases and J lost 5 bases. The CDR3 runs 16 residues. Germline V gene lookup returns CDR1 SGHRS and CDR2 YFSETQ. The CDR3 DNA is TGCGCCAGCAGCTTGGGGGGACAGGGGTTGAACAATGAGCAGTTCTTC. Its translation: CASSLGGQGLNNEQFF.

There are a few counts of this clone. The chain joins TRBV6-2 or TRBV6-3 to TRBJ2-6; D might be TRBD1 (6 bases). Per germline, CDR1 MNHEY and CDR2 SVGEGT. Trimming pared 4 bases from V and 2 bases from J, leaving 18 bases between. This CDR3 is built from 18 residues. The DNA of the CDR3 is TGTGCCAGCAGTTCGTCCGGGACAAGGGACGCTGGGGCCAACGTCCTGACTTTC. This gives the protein CASSSSGTRDAGANVLTF.

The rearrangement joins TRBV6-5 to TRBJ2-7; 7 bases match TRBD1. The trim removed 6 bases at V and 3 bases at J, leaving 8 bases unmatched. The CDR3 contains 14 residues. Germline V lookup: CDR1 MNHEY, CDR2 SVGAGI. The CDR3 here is CASRRQGGHYEQYF. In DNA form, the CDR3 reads TGTGCCAGCAGAAGACAGGGCGGCCACTACGAGCAGTACTTC.

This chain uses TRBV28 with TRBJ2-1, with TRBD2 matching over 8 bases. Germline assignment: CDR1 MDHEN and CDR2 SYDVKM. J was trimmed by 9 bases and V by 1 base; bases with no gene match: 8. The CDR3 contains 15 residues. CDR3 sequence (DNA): TGTGCCAGCAGTTTATTAGACGGGAGGGCCGCTGAGCAGTTCTTC. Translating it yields CASSLLDGRAAEQFF.

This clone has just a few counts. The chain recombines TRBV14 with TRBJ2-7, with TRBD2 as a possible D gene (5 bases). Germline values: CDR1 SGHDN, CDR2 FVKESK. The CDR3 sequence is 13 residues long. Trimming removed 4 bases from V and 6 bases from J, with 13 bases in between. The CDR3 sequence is CASSRFGEIEQYF. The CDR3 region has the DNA TGTGCCAGCAGCCGATTTGGGGAGATCGAGCAGTACTTC.

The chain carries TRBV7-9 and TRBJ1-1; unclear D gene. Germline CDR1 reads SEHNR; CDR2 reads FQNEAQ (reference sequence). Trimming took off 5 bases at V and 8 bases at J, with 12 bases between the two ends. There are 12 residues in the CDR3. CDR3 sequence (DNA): TGTGCCAGCAGCCCTCCGGGTGTCGAAGCTTTCTTT. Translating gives CASSPPGVEAFF.

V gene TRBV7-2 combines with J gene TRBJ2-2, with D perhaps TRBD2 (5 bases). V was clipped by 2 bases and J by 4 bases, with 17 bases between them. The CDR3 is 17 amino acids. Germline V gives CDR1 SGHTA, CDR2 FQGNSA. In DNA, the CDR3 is TGTGCCAGCAGCTTATCCTCCGGGGTCGCGGGCACCGGGGAGCTGTTTTTT. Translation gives CASSLSSGVAGTGELFF.

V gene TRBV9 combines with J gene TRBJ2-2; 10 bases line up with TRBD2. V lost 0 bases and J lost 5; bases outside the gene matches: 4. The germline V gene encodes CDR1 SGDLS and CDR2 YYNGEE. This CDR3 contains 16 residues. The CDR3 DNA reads TGTGCCAGCAGCGTAGACCTAGCGGGGGATACCGGGGAGCTGTTTTTT. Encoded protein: CASSVDLAGDTGELFF.

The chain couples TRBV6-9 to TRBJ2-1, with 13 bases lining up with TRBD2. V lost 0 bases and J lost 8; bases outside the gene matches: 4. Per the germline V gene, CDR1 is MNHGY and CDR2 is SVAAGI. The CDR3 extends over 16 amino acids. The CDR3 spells CASSYSGTSGNYEQFF. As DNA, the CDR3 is TGTGCCAGCAGTTATTCGGGGACTAGCGGGAACTATGAGCAGTTCTTC.

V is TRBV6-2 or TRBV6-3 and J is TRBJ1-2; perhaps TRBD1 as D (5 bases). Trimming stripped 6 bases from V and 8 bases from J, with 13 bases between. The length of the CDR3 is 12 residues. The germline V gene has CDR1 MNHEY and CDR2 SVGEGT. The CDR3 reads CASSVKWGGYTF. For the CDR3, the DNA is TGTGCCAGCAGCGTCAAGTGGGGCGGCTACACCTTC.

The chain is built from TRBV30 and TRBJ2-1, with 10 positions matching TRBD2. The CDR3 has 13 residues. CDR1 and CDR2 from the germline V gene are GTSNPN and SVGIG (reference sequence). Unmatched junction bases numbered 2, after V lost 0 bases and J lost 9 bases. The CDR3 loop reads CAWSVLAGTEQFF. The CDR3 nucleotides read TGTGCCTGGAGTGTACTAGCGGGGACTGAGCAGTTCTTC.

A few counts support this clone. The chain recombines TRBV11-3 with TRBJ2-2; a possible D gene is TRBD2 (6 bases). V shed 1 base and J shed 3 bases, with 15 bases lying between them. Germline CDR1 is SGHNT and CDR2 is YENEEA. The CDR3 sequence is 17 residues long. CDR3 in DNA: TGTGCCAGCAGCTTAGTTGGGGGGAGTATGGACACCGGGGAGCTGTTTTTT. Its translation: CASSLVGGSMDTGELFF.

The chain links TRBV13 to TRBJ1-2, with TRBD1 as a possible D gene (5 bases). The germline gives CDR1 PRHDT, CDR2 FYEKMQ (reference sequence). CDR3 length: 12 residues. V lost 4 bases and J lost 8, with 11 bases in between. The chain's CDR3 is CASSSPGDGYTF. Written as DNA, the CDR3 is TGTGCCAGCAGCTCCCCGGGGGACGGCTACACCTTC.

CDR3 amino acids: CASSQAGGSTNEKLFF. DNA of the CDR3: TGCGCCAGCAGCCAGGCGGGGGGCTCGACTAATGAAAAACTGTTTTTT. This rearrangement joins TRBV5-1 to TRBJ1-4; perhaps TRBD1 as D (6 bases). The CDR3 extends over 16 amino acids. The germline V gene has CDR1 SGHRS and CDR2 YFSETQ. The V and J ends lost 4 bases and 2 bases respectively, with 15 bases between them.

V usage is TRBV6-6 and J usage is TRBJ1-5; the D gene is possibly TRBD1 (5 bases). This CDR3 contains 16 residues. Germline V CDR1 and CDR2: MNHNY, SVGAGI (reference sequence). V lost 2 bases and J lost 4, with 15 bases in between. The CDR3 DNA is TGTGCCAGCAGTTACGGGGATAGGGGCCTAAATCAGCCCCAGCATTTT. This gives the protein CASSYGDRGLNQPQHF.

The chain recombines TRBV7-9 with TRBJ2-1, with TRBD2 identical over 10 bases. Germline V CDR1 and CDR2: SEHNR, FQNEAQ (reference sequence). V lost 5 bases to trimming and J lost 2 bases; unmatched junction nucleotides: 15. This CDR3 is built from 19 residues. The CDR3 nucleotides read TGTGCCAGCAGCCCCACGGCTCGGACTAGCGGAAACGCCTACAATGAGCAGTTCTTC. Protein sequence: CASSPTARTSGNAYNEQFF.

CDR3 region: CASSSLRTGKTEAFF. The CDR3 DNA sequence: TGTGCCAGCAGCTCCCTCCGAACAGGGAAAACTGAAGCTTTCTTT. The chain combines TRBV7-9 with TRBJ1-1, with D perhaps TRBD1 (6 bases). The germline gives CDR1 SEHNR, CDR2 FQNEAQ (reference sequence). CDR3 length: 15 amino acids. Trimming took off 4 bases at V and 5 bases at J, with 17 bases between the two ends.

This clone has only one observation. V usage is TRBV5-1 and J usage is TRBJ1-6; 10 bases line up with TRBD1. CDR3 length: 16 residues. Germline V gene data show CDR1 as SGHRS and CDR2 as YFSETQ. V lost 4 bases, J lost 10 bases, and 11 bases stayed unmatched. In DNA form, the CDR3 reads TGCGCCAGCAGCCCTCAGACAGGGGGCGTCTCCTCACCCCTCCACTTT. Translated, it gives CASSPQTGGVSSPLHF. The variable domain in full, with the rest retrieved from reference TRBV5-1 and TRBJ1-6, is KAGVTQTPRYLIKTRGQQVTLSCSPISGHRSVSWYQQTPGQGLQFLFEYFSETQRNKGNFPGRFSGRQFSNSRSEMNVSTLELGDSALYLCASSPQTGGVSSPLHFGNGTRLTVT.

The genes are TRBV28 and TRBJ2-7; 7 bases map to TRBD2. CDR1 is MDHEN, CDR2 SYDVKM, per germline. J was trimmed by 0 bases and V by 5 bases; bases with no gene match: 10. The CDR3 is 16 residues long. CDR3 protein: CASSPRGERSSYEQYF. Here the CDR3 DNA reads TGTGCCAGCAGTCCCCGGGGGGAACGGAGCTCCTACGAGCAGTACTTC.

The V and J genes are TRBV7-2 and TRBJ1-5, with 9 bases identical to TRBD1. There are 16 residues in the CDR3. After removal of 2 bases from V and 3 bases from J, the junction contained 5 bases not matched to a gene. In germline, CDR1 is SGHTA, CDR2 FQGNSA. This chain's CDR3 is CASSLKTGGDNQPQHF. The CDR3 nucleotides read TGTGCCAGCAGCTTAAAGACAGGGGGAGACAATCAGCCCCAGCATTTT.

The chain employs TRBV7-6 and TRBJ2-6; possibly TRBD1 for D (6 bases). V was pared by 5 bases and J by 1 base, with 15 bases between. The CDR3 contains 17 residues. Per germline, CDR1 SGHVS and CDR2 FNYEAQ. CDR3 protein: CASSALGATSGANVLTF. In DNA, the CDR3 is TGTGCCAGCAGCGCGCTGGGGGCGACTTCTGGGGCCAACGTCCTGACTTTC.

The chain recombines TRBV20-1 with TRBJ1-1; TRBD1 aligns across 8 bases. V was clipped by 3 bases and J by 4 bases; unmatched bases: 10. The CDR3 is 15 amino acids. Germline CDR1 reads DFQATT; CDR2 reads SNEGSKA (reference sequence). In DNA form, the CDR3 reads TGCAGTGCTAGTATCCAGGGGGCGCGCGGCACTGAAGCTTTCTTT. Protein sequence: CSASIQGARGTEAFF.

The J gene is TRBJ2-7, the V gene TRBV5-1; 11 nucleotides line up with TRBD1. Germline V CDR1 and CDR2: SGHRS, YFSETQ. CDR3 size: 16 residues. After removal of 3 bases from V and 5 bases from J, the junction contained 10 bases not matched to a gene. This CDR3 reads CASSWTTGTGGNEQYF. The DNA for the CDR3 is TGCGCCAGCAGCTGGACCACCGGGACAGGGGGGAACGAGCAGTACTTC.

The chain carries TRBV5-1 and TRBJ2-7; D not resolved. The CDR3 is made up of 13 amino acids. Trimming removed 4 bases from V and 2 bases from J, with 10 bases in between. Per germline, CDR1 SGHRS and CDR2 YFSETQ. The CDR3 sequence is CASSEVGTYEQYF. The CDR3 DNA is TGCGCCAGCAGCGAGGTCGGTACCTACGAGCAGTACTTC.

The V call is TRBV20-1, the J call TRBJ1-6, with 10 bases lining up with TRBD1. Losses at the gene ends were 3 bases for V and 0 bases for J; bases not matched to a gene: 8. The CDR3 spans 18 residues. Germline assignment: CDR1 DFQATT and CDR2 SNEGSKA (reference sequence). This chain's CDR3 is CSASDRGPASSYNSPLHF. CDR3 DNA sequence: TGCAGTGCTAGTGACAGGGGGCCAGCGAGCTCCTATAATTCACCCCTCCACTTT.

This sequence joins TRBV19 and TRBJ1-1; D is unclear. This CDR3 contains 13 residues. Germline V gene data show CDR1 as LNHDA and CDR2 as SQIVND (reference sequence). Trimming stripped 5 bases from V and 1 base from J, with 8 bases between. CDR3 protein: CASSETKNTEAFF. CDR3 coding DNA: TGTGCCAGTAGTGAAACAAAGAACACTGAAGCTTTCTTT.